The 19 T cell receptor beta chains given below trace back to one sample, sequenced in a study of T cell responses to AZD1222 COVID-19 vaccine. TCRdb's table, derived via immunoSEQ multiplex PCR, lists solely in-frame clones and lacks some. This sample has 50,000 or so clones, with nearly 80% found just once. The sequencing used peripheral blood, collected 28 days after the second AZD1222 dose. These receptors were taken from an adult who received the AZD1222 COVID-19 vaccine.

The V gene is TRBV20-1, the J gene TRBJ1-3; D remains unclear. Trimming stripped 3 bases from V and 0 bases from J, with 9 bases between. The CDR3 length is 14 residues. Germline V CDR1 and CDR2: DFQATT, SNEGSKA (reference sequence). This CDR3 reads CSASNPNSGNTIYF. The CDR3 nucleotides read TGCAGTGCTAGTAATCCGAACTCTGGAAACACCATATATTTT.

This clone has more than one count but fewer than ten. The rearrangement joins TRBV5-4 to TRBJ2-7; D tentatively fits TRBD1 or TRBD2 (6 bases each). With 0 bases removed from V and 0 bases from J, the gap between germline ends came to 10 bases. The germline V gene encodes CDR1 SGHNT and CDR2 YYREEE (reference sequence). The CDR3 contains 15 residues. In DNA form, the CDR3 reads TGTGCCAGCAGCTTGGTTGGAGGGGGCTCCTACGAGCAGTACTTC. Translation gives CASSLVGGGSYEQYF. Full variable domain (rest looked up from reference TRBV5-4 and TRBJ2-7): ETGVTQSPTHLIKTRGQQVTLRCSSQSGHNTVSWYQQALGQGPQFIFQYYREEENGRGNFPPRFSGLQFPNYSSELNVNALELDDSALYLCASSLVGGGSYEQYFGPGTRLTVT.

The chain links TRBV19 to TRBJ1-2, with D possibly matching TRBD1 (6 bases). This CDR3 region has 15 residues. Trimming took 2 bases from V and 2 from J, leaving 12 bases between them. CDR1 is LNHDA, CDR2 SQIVND, per germline (reference sequence). CDR3 sequence reads: CASSIPGDRNYGYTF. CDR3 DNA: TGTGCCAGTAGTATACCGGGAGACAGGAACTATGGCTACACCTTC.

The V call is TRBV5-1, the J call TRBJ2-1, with D tentatively TRBD2 (6 bases). V was cut by 3 bases and J by 7 bases, with 20 bases left in between. The V gene's germline CDR1 is SGHRS and CDR2 YFSETQ. The CDR3 runs 16 residues. The CDR3 nucleotides are TGCGCCAGCAGCTCCCCGGGGCTAGCGAGAGGAAATGAGCAGTTCTTC. Translation gives CASSSPGLARGNEQFF.

CDR3 protein: CASNPQANYGYTF. DNA for the CDR3: TGTGCCAGCAACCCACAGGCTAACTATGGCTACACCTTC. The chain combines TRBV6-5 with TRBJ1-2; possibly TRBD1 for D (5 bases). V lost 7 bases and J lost 0, with 9 bases in between. Germline CDR1 and CDR2: MNHEY and SVGAGI. This CDR3 is 13 amino acids long.

The chain recombines TRBV6-5 with TRBJ2-1, with 8 bases matching TRBD1. The CDR3 is 13 residues long. Per the germline V gene, CDR1 is MNHEY and CDR2 is SVGAGI. Losses at the gene ends were 6 bases for V and 7 bases for J; bases not matched to a gene: 5. The CDR3 loop reads CASRSTGGNEQFF. The CDR3 DNA is TGTGCCAGCAGATCAACAGGGGGGAATGAGCAGTTCTTC.

The V gene is TRBV5-6, the J gene TRBJ1-4; 7 nucleotides align to TRBD1. Losses at the gene ends were 4 bases for V and 7 bases for J; bases not matched to a gene: 7. This CDR3 has 14 residues. The germline V gene encodes CDR1 SGHDT and CDR2 YYEEEE. CDR3 sequence reads: CASSRRGSVEKLFF. CDR3 DNA: TGTGCCAGCAGCCGCAGGGGGTCGGTTGAAAAACTGTTTTTT.

The table lists this clone with many counts. The gene calls are TRBV7-9 and TRBJ1-2, with D perhaps matching TRBD1 (6 bases). V was shortened by 4 bases and J by 2 bases, with 8 bases between the two germline ends. CDR3 length: 13 amino acids. Germline lookup yields CDR1 SEHNR and CDR2 FQNEAQ (reference sequence). For the CDR3, the DNA is TGTGCCAGCAGCTCCACAGGGAACTATGGCTACACCTTC. As protein: CASSSTGNYGYTF.

The chain recombines TRBV5-1 with TRBJ2-5, with TRBD1 identical over 12 bases. Germline-derived CDR1 and CDR2 are SGHRS and YFSETQ. Losses at the gene ends were 5 bases for V and 5 bases for J; bases not matched to a gene: 4. The CDR3 runs 14 residues. The CDR3 DNA reads as TGCGCCAGCAGGACGGGGACAGGGGGCGAGACCCAGTACTTC. Translation gives CASRTGTGGETQYF.

The J gene is TRBJ1-5, the V gene TRBV27; no clear D. The germline CDR1 and CDR2 sequences are MNHEY and SMNVEV (reference sequence). Trimming shortened V by 4 bases and J by 2 bases, and 12 bases separated the two germline ends. This CDR3 region has 15 residues. Written as DNA, the CDR3 is TGTGCCAGCAGTTCGGAGAGGTGGGGCAATCAGCCCCAGCATTTT. Translating gives CASSSERWGNQPQHF.

This chain uses TRBV5-1 with TRBJ2-2, with 7 bases that match TRBD2. This CDR3 region has 17 residues. Germline V CDR1 and CDR2: SGHRS, YFSETQ. Germline trimming cut 1 base from V and 7 bases from J; bases unmatched to any gene: 13. CDR3 amino acids: CASSLMSGREPIGELFF. CDR3 bases: TGCGCCAGCAGCTTGATGTCTGGGCGGGAGCCTATCGGGGAGCTGTTTTTT.

This chain links TRBV29-1 with TRBJ2-1; D is possibly TRBD1 or TRBD2 (5 bases each). Germline V gene lookup returns CDR1 SQVTM and CDR2 ANQGSEA. The CDR3 sequence is 14 residues long. V shed 3 bases and J shed 6 bases, with 15 bases lying between them. In DNA form, the CDR3 reads TGCAGCGTTGAGAGGGCCGGGGCTACCAATGAGCAGTTCTTC. Its protein is CSVERAGATNEQFF.

The table lists this clone with a count of one. The gene calls are TRBV2 and TRBJ1-6; D is possibly TRBD1 (5 bases). CDR1 and CDR2 from the germline V gene are SNHLY and FYNNEI. CDR3 length: 14 amino acids. The germline V and J ends were trimmed by 8 bases and 5 bases, with 13 bases remaining between them. CDR3 residues: CASRRDPNNSPLHF. In DNA, the CDR3 is TGTGCCAGCCGCCGGGACCCGAATAATTCACCCCTCCACTTT.

The V gene is TRBV5-1, the J gene TRBJ1-3; possible D gene TRBD1, 5 bases. V dropped 1 base and J dropped 4 bases, with 21 bases sitting between them. Per the germline V gene, CDR1 is SGHRS and CDR2 is YFSETQ. The CDR3 runs to 18 residues. The CDR3 nucleotides are TGCGCCAGCAGCTTGAATGGGGACCTCAGGTATTCCGGAAACACCATATATTTT. It is translated as CASSLNGDLRYSGNTIYF.

The chain couples TRBV6-2 or TRBV6-3 to TRBJ2-2, with 7 positions matching TRBD2. Looked up from germline, CDR1 is MNHEY and CDR2 is SVGEGT. J lost 6 bases, V lost 2 bases, and 6 bases had no gene match. The CDR3 contains 15 residues. This CDR3 is CASSYLGLGAGELFF. For the CDR3, the DNA is TGTGCCAGCAGTTACCTCGGACTAGGAGCCGGGGAGCTGTTTTTT.

This chain joins TRBV7-2 and TRBJ1-2; the D is unclear. V was trimmed by 5 bases and J by 4 bases, leaving 11 bases between them. The CDR3 sequence is 13 residues long. Germline V gives CDR1 SGHTA, CDR2 FQGNSA. The CDR3 nucleotides are TGTGCCAGCAGCCCCCTCGTACCCTATGGCTACACCTTC. Translating it yields CASSPLVPYGYTF.

The chain couples TRBV7-3 to TRBJ2-1; 7 nucleotides align to TRBD1. The CDR3 contains 13 residues. V trimming: 4 bases; J trimming: 12 bases; junction bases outside the gene matches: 9. Per germline, CDR1 SGHTA and CDR2 FQGTGA. Here the CDR3 DNA reads TGTGCCAGCAGCTCTACAGGGGACGGAGGGCAGTTCTTC. This sequence encodes CASSSTGDGGQFF.

This chain connects TRBV30 to TRBJ2-7, with 7 bases lining up with TRBD1. J was trimmed by 3 bases and V by 4 bases; bases with no gene match: 9. The CDR3 totals 14 residues. In germline, CDR1 is GTSNPN, CDR2 SVGIG (reference sequence). CDR3 nucleotides: TGTGCCTGGAAGGGGGCGGGTGGGCTCTACGAGCAGTACTTC. It yields the protein CAWKGAGGLYEQYF.

The chain recombines TRBV7-2 with TRBJ1-6; D perhaps matches TRBD1 (6 bases). The ends were cut back, 4 bases at V and 8 bases at J, with 15 bases in the middle. The CDR3 covers 15 residues. CDR1 is SGHTA, CDR2 FQGNSA, per germline. The CDR3 nucleotides are TGTGCCAGCAGCTCGACAGGACCCCTGGATTCACCCCTCCACTTT. Translating gives CASSSTGPLDSPLHF.